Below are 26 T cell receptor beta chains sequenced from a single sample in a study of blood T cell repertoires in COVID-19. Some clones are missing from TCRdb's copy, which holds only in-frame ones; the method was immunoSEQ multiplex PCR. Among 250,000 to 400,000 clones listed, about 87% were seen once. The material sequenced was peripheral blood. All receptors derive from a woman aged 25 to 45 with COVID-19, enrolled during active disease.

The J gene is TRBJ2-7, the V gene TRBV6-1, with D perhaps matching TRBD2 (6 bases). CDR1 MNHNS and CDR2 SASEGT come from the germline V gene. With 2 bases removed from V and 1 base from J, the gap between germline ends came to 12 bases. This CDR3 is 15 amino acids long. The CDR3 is CASSERGAESYEQYF. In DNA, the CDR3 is TGTGCCAGCAGTGAACGCGGGGCTGAATCCTACGAGCAGTACTTC.

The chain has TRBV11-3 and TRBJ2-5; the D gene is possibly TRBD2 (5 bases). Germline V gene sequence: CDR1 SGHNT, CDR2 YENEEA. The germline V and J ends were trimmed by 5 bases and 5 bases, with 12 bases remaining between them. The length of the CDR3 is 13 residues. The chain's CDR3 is CASSPTSGETQYF. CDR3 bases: TGTGCCAGCAGCCCGACCAGCGGCGAGACCCAGTACTTC.

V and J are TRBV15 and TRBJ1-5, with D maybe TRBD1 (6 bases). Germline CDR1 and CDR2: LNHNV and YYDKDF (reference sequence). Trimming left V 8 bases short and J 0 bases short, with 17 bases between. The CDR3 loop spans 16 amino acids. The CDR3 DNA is TGTGCCACCGGGGAAAGGGGGATGTATAGCAATCAGCCCCAGCATTTT. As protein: CATGERGMYSNQPQHF. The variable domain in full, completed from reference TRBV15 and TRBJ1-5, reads DAMVIQNPRYQVTQFGKPVTLSCSQTLNHNVMYWYQQKSSQAPKLLFHYYDKDFNNEADTPDNFQSRRPNTSFCFLDIRSPGLGDTAMYLCATGERGMYSNQPQHFGDGTRLSIL.

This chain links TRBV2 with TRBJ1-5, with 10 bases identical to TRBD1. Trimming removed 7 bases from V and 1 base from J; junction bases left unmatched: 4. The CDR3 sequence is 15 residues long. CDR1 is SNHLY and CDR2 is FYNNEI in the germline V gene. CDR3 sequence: CASTMDRGSNQPQHF. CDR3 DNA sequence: TGTGCCAGCACCATGGACAGGGGGAGCAATCAGCCCCAGCATTTT.

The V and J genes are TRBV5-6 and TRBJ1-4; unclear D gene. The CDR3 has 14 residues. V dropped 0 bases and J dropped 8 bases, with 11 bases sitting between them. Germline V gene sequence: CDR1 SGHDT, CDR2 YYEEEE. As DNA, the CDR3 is TGTGCCAGCAGCTTGGCTAGGGAGGGAGAAAAACTGTTTTTT. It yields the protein CASSLAREGEKLFF.

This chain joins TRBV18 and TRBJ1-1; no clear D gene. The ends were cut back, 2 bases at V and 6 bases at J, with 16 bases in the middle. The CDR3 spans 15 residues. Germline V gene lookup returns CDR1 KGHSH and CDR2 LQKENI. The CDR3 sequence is CASSPLGREFAEAFF. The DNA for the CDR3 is TGTGCCAGCTCACCATTGGGGAGGGAATTCGCTGAAGCTTTCTTT.

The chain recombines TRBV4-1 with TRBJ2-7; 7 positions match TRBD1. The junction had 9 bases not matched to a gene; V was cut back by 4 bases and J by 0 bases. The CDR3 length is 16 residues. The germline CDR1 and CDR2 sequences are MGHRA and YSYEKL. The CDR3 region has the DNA TGCGCCAGCAGCCGCCTACCGGGACAGTTCTCCTACGAGCAGTACTTC. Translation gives CASSRLPGQFSYEQYF.

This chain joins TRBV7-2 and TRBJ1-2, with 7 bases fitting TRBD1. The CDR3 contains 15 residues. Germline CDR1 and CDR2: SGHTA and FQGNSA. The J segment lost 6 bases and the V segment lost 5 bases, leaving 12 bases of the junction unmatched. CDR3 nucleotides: TGTGCCAGCAGCCCTACAGGGGCCTCCACTAATGGCTACACCTTC. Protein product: CASSPTGASTNGYTF.

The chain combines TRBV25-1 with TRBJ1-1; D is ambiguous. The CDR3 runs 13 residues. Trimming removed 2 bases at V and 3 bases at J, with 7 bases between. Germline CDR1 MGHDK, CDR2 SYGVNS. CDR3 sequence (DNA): TGTGCCAGCAGTGAAGGAGGCTACACTGAAGCTTTCTTT. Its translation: CASSEGGYTEAFF.

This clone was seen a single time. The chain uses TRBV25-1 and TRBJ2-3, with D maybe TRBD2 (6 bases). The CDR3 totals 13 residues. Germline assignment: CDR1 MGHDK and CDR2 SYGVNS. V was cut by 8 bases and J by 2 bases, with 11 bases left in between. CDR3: CASRDSTTDTQYF. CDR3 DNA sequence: TGTGCCAGCCGGGACTCAACCACAGATACGCAGTATTTT. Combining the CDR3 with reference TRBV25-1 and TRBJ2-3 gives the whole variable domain EADIYQTPRYLVIGTGKKITLECSQTMGHDKMYWYQQDPGMELHLIHYSYGVNSTEKGDLSSESTVSRIRTEHFPLTLESARPSHTSQYLCASRDSTTDTQYFGPGTRLTVL.

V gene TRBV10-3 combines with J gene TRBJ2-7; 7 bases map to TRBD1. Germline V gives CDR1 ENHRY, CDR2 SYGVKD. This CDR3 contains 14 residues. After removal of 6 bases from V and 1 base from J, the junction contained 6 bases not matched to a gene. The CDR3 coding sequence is TGTGCCATCAGACCGGAGACAGGGTCCTACGAGCAGTACTTC. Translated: CAIRPETGSYEQYF.

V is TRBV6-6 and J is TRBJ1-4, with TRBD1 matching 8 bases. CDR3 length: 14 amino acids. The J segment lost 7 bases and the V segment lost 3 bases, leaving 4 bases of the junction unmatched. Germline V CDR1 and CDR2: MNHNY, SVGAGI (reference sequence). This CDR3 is CASSYDRGGEKLFF. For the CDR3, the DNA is TGTGCCAGCAGTTATGACAGGGGAGGTGAAAAACTGTTTTTT.

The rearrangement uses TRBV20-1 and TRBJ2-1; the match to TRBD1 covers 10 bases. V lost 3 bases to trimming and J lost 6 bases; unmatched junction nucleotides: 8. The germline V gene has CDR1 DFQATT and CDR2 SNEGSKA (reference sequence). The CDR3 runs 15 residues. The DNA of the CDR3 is TGCAGTGCTAGTAAGGGGACAGGGGCTGGCAATGAGCAGTTCTTC. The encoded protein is CSASKGTGAGNEQFF.

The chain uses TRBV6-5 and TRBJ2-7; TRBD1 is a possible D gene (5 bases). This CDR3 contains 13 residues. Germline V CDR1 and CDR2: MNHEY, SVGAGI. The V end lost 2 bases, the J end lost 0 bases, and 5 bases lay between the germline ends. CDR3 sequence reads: CASSYGASYEQYF. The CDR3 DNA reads TGTGCCAGCAGTTACGGGGCCTCCTACGAGCAGTACTTC.

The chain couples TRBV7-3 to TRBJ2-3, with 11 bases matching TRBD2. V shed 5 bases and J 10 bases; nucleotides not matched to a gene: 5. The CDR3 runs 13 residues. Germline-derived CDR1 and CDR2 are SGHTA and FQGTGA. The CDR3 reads CASSPTSGGPQYF. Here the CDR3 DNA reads TGTGCCAGCAGCCCAACTAGCGGGGGACCGCAGTATTTT.

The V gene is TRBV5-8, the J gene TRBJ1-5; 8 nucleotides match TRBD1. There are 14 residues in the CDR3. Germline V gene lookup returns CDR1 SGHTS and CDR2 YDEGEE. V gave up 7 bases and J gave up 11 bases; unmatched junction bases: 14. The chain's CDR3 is CASRTRGRELSQHF. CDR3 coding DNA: TGTGCCAGCCGGACCAGGGGGCGCGAATTGTCCCAGCATTTT.

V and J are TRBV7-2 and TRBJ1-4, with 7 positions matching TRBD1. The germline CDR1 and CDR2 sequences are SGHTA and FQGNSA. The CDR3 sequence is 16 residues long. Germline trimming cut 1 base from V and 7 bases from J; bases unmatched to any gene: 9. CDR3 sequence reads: CASSLGEQGRREKLFF. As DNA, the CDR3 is TGTGCCAGCAGCTTAGGGGAACAGGGGAGGCGTGAAAAACTGTTTTTT.

CDR3 region: CASSRAPGTSGGAVDTQYF. In DNA, the CDR3 is TGTGCCAGTAGCCGAGCCCCCGGGACTAGCGGGGGGGCCGTAGATACGCAGTATTTT. The chain joins TRBV19 to TRBJ2-3; TRBD2 matches at 16 bases. Germline V CDR1 and CDR2: LNHDA, SQIVND (reference sequence). This CDR3 comprises 19 residues. With V trimmed by 6 bases and J by 5 bases, 14 bases remained unmatched. Full variable domain (outside the CDR3, taken from reference TRBV19 and TRBJ2-3): DGGITQSPKYLFRKEGQNVTLSCEQNLNHDAMYWYRQDPGQGLRLIYYSQIVNDFQKGDIAEGYSVSREKKESFPLTVTSAQKNPTAFYLCASSRAPGTSGGAVDTQYFGPGTRLTVL.

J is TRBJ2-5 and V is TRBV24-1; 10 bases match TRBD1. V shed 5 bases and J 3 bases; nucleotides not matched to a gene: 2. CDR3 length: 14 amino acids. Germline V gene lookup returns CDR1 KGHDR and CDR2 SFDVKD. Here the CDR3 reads CATSAGQGEETQYF. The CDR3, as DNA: TGTGCCACCAGTGCAGGACAGGGGGAAGAGACCCAGTACTTC.

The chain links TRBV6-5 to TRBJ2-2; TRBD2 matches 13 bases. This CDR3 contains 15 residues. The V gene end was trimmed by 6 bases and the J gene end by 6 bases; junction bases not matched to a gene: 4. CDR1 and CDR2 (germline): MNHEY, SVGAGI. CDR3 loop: CASSGLAGVPGELFF. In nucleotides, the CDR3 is TGTGCCAGCAGCGGACTAGCGGGGGTCCCCGGGGAGCTGTTTTTT.

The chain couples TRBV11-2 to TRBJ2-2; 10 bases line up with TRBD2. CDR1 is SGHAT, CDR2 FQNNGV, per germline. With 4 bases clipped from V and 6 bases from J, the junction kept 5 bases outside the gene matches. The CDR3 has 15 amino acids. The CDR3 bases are TGTGCCAGCAGCTCACCGGGACTAGCGTCCGGGGAGCTGTTTTTT. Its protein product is CASSSPGLASGELFF.

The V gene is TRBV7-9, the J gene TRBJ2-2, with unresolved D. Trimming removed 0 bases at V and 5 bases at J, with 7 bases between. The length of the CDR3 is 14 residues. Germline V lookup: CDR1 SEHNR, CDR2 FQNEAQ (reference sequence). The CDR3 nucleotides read TGTGCCAGCAGCTTAGCGCTGGCAACCGGGGAGCTGTTTTTT. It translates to CASSLALATGELFF.

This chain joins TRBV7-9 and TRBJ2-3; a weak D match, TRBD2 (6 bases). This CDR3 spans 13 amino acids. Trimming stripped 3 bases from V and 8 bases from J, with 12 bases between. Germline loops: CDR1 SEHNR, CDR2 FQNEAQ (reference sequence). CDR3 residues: CASSLEGLGTQYF. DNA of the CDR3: TGTGCCAGCAGCTTGGAGGGTTTGGGTACGCAGTATTTT.

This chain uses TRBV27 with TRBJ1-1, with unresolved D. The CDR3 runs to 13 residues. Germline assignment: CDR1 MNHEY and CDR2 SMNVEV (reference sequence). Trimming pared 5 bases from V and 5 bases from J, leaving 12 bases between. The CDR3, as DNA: TGTGCCAGCAGTCTAACCCCTTGGACTGAAGCTTTCTTT. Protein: CASSLTPWTEAFF.

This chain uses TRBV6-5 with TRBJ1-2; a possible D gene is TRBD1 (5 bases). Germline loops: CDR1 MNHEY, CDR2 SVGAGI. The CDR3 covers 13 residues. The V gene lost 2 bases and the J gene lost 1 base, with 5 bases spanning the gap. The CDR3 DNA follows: TGTGCCAGCAGTTACGACAGTAACTATGGCTACACCTTC. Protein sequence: CASSYDSNYGYTF.

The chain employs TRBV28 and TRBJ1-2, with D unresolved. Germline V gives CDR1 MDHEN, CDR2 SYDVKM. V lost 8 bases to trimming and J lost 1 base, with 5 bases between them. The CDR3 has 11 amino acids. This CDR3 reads CASGVNYGYTF. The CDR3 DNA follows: TGTGCCAGCGGAGTTAACTATGGCTACACCTTC.